Described below is a single TCR beta chain sequence and its context. The data belong to a study of control samples from healthy donors and cancer patients. The CDR3 has 16 amino acids. CDR1 and CDR2 from the germline V gene are SGHRS and YFSETQ. V lost 4 bases, J lost 5 bases, and 15 bases stayed unmatched. The assay was immunoSEQ multiplex PCR, and TCRdb's table has in-frame clones only and misses some. The table shows some 150,000 clones, with nearly 96% occurring only once. This TCR was recovered from a woman in her 30s in good health. The sequenced material came from blood. This sequence joins TRBV5-1 and TRBJ2-7; 7 bases match TRBD2. The CDR3 sequence is CASSALIRRESHEQYF. Written as DNA, the CDR3 is TGCGCCAGCAGCGCCCTGATTCGGCGGGAGTCCCACGAGCAGTACTTC. Using reference TRBV5-1 and TRBJ2-7 for the parts outside the CDR3, the full variable domain is KAGVTQTPRYLIKTRGQQVTLSCSPISGHRSVSWYQQTPGQGLQFLFEYFSETQRNKGNFPGRFSGRQFSNSRSEMNVSTLELGDSALYLCASSALIRRESHEQYFGPGTRLTVT.